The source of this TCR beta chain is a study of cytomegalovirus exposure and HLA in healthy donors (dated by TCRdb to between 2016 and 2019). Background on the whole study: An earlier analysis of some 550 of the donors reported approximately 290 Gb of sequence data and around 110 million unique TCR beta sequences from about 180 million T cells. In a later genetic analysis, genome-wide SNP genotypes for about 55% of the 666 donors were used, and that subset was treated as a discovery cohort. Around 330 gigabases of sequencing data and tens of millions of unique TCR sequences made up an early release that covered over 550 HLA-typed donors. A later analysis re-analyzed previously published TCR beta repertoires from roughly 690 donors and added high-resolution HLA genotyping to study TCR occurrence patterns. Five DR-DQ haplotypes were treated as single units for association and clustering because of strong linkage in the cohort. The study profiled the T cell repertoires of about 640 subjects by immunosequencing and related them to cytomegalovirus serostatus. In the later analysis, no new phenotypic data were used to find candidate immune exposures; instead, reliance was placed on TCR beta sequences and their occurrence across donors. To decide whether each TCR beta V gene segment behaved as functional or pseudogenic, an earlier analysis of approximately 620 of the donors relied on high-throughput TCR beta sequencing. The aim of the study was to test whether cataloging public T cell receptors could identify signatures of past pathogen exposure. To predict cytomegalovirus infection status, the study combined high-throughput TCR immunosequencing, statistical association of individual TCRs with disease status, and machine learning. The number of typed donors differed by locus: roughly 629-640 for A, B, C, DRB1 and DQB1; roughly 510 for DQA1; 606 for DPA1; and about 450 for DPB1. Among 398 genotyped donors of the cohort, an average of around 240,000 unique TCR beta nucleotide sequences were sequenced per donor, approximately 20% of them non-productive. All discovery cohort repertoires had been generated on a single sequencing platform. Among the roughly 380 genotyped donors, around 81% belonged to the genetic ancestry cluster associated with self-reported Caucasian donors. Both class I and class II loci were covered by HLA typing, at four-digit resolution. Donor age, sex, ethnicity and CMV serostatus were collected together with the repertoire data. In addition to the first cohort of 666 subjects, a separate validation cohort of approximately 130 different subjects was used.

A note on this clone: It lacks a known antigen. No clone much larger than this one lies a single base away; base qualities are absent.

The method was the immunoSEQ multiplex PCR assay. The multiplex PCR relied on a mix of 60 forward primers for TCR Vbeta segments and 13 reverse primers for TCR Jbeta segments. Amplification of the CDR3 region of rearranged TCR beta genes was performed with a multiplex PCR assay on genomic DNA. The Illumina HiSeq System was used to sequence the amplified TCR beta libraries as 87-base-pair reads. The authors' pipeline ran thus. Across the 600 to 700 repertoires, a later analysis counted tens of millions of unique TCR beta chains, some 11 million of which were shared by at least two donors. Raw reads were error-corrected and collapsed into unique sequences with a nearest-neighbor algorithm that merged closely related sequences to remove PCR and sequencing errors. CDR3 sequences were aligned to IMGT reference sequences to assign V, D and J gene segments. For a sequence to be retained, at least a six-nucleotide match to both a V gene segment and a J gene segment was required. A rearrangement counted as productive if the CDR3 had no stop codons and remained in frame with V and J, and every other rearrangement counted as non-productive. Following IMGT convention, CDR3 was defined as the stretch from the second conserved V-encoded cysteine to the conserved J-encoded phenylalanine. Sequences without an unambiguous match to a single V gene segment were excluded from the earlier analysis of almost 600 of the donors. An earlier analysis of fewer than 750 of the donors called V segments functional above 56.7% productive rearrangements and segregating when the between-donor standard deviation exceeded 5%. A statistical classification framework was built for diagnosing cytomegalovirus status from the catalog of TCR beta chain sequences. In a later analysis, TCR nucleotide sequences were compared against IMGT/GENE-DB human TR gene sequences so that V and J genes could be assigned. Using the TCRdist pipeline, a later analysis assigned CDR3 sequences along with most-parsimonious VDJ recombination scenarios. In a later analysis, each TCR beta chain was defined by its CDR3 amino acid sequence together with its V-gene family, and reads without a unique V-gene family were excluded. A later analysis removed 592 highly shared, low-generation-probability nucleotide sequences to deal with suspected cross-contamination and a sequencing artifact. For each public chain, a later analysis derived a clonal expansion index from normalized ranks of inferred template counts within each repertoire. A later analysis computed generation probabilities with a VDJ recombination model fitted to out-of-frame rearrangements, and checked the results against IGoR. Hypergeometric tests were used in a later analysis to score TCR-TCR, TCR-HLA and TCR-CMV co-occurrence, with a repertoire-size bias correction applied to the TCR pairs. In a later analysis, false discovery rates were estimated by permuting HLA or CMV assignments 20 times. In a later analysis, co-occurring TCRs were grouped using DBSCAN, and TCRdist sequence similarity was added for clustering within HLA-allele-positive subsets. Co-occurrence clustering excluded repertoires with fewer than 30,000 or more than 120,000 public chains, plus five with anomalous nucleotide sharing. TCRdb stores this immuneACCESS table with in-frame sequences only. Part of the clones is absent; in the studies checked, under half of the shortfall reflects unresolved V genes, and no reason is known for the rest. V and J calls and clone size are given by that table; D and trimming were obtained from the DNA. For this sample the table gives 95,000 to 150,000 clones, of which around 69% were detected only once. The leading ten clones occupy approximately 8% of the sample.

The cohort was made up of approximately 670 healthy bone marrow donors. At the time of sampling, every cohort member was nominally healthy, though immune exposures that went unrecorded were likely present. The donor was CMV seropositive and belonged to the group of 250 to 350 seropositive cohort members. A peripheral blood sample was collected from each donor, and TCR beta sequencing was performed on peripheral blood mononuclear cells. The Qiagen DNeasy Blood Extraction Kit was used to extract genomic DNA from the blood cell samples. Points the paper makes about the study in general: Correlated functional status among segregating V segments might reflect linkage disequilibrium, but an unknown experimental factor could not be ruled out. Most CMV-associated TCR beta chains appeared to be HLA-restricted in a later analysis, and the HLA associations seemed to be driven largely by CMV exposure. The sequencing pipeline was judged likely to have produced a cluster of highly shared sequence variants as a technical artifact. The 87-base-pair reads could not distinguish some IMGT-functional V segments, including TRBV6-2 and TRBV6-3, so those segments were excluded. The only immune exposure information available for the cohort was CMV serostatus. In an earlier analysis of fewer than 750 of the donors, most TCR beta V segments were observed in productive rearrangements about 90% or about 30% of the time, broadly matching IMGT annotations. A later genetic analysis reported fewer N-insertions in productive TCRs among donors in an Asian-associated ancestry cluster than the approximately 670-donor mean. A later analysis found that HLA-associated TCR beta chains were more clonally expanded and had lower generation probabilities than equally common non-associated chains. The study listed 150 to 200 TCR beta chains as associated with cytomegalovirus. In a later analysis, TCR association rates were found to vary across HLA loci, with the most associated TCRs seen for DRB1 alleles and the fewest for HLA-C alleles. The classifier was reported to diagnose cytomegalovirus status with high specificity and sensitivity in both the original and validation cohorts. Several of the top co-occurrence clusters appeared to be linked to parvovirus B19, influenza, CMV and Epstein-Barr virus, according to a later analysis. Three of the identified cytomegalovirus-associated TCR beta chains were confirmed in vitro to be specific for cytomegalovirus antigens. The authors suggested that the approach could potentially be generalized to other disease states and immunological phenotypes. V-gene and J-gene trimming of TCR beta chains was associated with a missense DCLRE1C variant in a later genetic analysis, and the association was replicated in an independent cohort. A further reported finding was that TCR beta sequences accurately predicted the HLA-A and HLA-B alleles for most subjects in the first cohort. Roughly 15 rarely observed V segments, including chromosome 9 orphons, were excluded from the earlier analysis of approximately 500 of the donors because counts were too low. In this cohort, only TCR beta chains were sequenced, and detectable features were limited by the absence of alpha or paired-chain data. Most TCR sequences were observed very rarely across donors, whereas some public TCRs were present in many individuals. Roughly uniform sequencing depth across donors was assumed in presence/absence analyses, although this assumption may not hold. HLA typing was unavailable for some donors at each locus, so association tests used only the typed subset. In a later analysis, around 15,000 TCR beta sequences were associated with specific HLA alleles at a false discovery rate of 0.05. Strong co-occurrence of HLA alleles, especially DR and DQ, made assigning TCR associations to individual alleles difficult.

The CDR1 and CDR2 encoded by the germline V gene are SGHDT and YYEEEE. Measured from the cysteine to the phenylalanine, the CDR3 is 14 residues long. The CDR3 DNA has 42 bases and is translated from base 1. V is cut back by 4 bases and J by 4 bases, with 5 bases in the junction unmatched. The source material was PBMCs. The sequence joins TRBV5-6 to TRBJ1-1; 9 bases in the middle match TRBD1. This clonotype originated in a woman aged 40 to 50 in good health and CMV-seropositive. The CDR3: CASSPQGASTEAFF. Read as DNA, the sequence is TGTGCCAGCAGCCCACAGGGGGCCAGCACTGAAGCTTTCTTT.